This record looks at one T cell receptor (beta chain) sequence and its context. The antigen is not known. CDR1 and CDR2 from the germline V gene are WNHNN and SYGVQD (reference sequence). The length of the CDR3 is 13 residues. Trimming left V 10 bases short and J 3 bases short, with 16 bases between. These data are taken from a study of CD8+CD57+ T cells in acquired aplastic anemia. Study details: Healthy donors yielded about 9.9 million CD4+ cell reads on average.

The study's findings and limits: Around 30 sequences, all CD8+ CDR3, were shared between patients and controls.

Investigators profiled TCR beta VDJ and CDR3 from genomic DNA template. TCRdb processed the reads anew with MiXCR; each CDR3 protein has one entry. The table has around 170,000 distinct CDR3 sequences, about 64% seen once; the top ten hold 35% to 50%. Sample: sorted CD4+, CD8+, or CD8+CD57+ T cells (not recorded which) from PBMCs. J is TRBJ2-7 and V is TRBV10-1, with D maybe TRBD1 (5 bases). This TCR was sampled from a human donor in good health. CDR3 DNA sequence: TGCGCCACCGCGGACACGGGCTTCTACGAGCAGTACTTC. This encodes CATADTGFYEQYF.